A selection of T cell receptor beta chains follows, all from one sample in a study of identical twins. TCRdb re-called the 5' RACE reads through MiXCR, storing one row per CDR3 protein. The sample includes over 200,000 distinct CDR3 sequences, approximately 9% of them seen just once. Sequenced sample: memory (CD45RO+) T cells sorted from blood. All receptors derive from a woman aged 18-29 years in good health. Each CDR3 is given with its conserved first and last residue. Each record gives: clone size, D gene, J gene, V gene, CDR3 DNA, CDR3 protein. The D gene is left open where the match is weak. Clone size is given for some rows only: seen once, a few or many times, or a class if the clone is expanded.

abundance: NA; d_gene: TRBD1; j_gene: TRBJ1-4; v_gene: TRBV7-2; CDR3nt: TGTGCCAGCAGCCCCCGACAGGGGTCTACAGAAAAACTGTTTTTT; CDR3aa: CASSPRQGSTEKLFF
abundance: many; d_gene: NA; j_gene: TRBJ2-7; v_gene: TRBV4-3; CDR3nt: TGCGCCAGCAGCCAAGATTTAGGCCAGATCTACGAGCAGTACTTC; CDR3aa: CASSQDLGQIYEQYF
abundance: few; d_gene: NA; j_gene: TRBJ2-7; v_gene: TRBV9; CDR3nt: TGTGCCAGCAGCCCGAGGCTAGGAGGCAAGAGGTCCTACGAGCAGTACTTC; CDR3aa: CASSPRLGGKRSYEQYF
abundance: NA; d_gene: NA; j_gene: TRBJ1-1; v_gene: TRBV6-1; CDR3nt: TGTGCCAGCAGCCAGCAACGGAAGAACACTGAAGCTTTCTTT; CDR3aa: CASSQQRKNTEAFF
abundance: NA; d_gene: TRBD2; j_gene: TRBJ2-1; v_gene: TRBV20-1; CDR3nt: TGCAGTGCTACCCCGGGACTAGCGATTTCCTACAATGAGCAGTTCTTC; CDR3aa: CSATPGLAISYNEQFF
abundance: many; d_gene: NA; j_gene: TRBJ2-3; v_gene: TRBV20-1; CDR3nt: TGCAGTGCCTTCGGGCGAACGACGCCAGATACGCAGTATTTT; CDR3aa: CSAFGRTTPDTQYF
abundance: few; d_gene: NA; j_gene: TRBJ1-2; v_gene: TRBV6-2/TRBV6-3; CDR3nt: TGTGCAACGAACTTGGACAGCATCTCTCCCTATGGCTACACCTTC; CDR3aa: CATNLDSISPYGYTF
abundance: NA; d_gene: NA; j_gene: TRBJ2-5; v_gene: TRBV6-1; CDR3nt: TGTGCCAGCATAGTGCGGACAACTGAGGGGACCCAGTACTTC; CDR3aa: CASIVRTTEGTQYF
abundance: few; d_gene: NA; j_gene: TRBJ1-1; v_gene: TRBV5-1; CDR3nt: TGCGCCAGCAGCTTATTACAGGGCACTGAAGCTTTCTTT; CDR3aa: CASSLLQGTEAFF
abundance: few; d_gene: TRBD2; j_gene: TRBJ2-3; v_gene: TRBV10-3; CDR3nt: TGTGCCATCAGGCCCATGGAGGGAGGGCCCTCAGATACGCAGTATTTT; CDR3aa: CAIRPMEGGPSDTQYF
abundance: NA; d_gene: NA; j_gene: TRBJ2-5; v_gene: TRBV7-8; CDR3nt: TGTGCCAGCAGCTTAGGGGCGGCCAAAGAGACCCAGTACTTC; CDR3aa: CASSLGAAKETQYF
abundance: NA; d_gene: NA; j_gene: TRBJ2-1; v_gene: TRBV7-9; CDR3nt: TGTGCCAGCAGCTTGGGAACTTCGACAGCTGAGCAGTTCTTC; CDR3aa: CASSLGTSTAEQFF
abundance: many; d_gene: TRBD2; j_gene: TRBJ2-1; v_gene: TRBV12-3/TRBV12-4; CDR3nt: TGTGCCAGCTCTAAAATAGCGGGAGCCCATGAGCAGTTCTTC; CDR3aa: CASSKIAGAHEQFF
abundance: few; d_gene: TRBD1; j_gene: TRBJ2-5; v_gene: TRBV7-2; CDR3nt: TGTGCCAGCAGCCCGACAGGGGGCCCAGAGACCCAGTACTTC; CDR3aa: CASSPTGGPETQYF
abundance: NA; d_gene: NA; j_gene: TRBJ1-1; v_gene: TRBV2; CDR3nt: TGTGCCAGCAGTGCGGGCAGGGGCACTGAAGCTTTCTTT; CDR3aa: CASSAGRGTEAFF
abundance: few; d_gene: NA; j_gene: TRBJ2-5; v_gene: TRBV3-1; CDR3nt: TGTGCCAGCAGCCCACCCGGAGGGGCCCAAGAGACCCAGTACTTC; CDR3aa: CASSPPGGAQETQYF
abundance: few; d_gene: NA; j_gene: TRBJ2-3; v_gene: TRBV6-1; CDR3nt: TGTGCCAGCAGGCAAGCGAGCGTATCAACAGATACGCAGTATTTT; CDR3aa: CASRQASVSTDTQYF
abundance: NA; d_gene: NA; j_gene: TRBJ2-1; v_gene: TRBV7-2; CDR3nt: TGTGCCAGCAGTCGGGACTCCTCCTACAATGAGCAGTTCTTC; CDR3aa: CASSRDSSYNEQFF
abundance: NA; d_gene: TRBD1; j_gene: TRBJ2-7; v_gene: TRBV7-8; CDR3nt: TGTGCCAGCAGCACGGGACAGTTTGCCTACGAGCAGTACTTC; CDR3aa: CASSTGQFAYEQYF
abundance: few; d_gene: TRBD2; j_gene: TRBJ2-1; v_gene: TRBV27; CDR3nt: TGTGCCAGCAGCTTTAGCGGGAGGGGTACATTCTCCTACAATGAGCAGTTCTTC; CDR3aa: CASSFSGRGTFSYNEQFF
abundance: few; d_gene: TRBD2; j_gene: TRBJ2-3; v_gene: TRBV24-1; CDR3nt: TGTGCCACCAGTGACCCGGGGCCAGCGGGGGGCCCAGATACGCAGTATTTT; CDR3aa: CATSDPGPAGGPDTQYF
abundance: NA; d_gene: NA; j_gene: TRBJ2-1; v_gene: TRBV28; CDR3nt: TGTGCCAGCAGTTTAACGCATGAGCAGTTCTTC; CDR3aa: CASSLTHEQFF
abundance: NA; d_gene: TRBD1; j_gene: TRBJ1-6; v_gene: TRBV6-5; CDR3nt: TGTGCCAGCAGTTACCGCGGGACAGGGAGTTCACCCCTCCACTTT; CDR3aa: CASSYRGTGSSPLHF
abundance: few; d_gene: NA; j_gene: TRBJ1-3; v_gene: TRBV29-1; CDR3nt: TGCAGCGTTGAAGTGACTAGAGGGAACACCATATATTTT; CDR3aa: CSVEVTRGNTIYF
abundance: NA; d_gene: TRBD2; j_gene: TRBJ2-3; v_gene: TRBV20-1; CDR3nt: TGCAGTGCCAGGGGACTAGATCTGGATACGCAGTATTTT; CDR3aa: CSARGLDLDTQYF
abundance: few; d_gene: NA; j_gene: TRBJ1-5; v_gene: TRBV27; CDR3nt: TGTGCCAGCAGCTCACAGTTTGGGGGCAATCAGCCCCAGCATTTT; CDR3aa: CASSSQFGGNQPQHF
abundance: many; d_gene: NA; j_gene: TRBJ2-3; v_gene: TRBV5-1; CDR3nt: TGCGCCAGCAGCTTGGCGGAAACCACAGATACGCAGTATTTT; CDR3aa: CASSLAETTDTQYF
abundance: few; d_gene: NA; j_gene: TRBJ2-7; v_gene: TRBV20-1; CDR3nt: TGCAGTGCTAGAGTTCGTGGACCAAGGAGCTCCTACGAGCAGTACTTC; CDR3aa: CSARVRGPRSSYEQYF
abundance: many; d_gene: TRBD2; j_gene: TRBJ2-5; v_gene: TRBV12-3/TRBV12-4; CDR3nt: TGTGCCAGCAGTTTTCCCGCCGGGGGGGAGACCCAGTACTTC; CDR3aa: CASSFPAGGETQYF
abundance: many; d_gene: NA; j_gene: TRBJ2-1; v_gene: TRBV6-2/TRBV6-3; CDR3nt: TGTGCCAGCAGTGGGGGGTACAATGAGCAGTTCTTC; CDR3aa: CASSGGYNEQFF
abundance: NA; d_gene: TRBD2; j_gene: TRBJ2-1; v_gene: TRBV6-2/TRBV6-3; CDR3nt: TGTGCCAGCAGTTCGTATAGCGGGAGGGGATACAATGAGCAGTTCTTC; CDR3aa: CASSSYSGRGYNEQFF
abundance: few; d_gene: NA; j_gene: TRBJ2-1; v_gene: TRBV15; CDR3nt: TGTGCCACCAGCAGAGTAAGGCGGGCGGGTGAGCAGTTCTTC; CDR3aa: CATSRVRRAGEQFF
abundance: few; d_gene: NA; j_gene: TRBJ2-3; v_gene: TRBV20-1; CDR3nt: TGCAGTGCTAGAGATTTTGGGGGGAGGAGCACAGATACGCAGTATTTT; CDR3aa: CSARDFGGRSTDTQYF
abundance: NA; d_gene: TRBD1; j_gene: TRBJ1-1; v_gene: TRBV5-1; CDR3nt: TGCGCCAGCAGCCTGGACACAGGGGCCGCTGAAGCTTTCTTT; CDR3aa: CASSLDTGAAEAFF
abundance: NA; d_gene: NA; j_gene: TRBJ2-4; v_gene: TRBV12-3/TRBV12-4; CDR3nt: TGTGCCAGCAGCATTAAGGGGGGGGCCTTAAACATTCAGTACTTC; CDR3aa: CASSIKGGALNIQYF
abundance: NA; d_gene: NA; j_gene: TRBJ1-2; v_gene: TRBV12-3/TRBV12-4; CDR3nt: TGTGCCAGCAGTTTAGTACAGGGTCGGGGTGGCTACACCTTC; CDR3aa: CASSLVQGRGGYTF
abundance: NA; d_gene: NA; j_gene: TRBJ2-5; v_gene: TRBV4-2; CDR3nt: TGTGCCAGCAGCCAAGCTCGGGGCGGAGAGACCCAGTACTTC; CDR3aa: CASSQARGGETQYF
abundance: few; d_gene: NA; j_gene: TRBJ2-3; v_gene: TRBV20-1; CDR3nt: TGCAGTGCGGAGGGTCTTAAAAACACAGATACGCAGTATTTT; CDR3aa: CSAEGLKNTDTQYF
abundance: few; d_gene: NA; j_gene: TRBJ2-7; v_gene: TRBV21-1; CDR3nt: TGTGCCAGCAGCAAAGGGGGCCCCCAGGGAGTCCCCTTGGAGCAGTACTTC; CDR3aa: CASSKGGPQGVPLEQYF
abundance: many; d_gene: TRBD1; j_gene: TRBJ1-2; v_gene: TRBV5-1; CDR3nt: TGCGCCAGCAGCTTGAGGGACAGGGATTACTATGGCTACACCTTC; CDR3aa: CASSLRDRDYYGYTF
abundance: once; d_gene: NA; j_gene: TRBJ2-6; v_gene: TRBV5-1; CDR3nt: TGCGCCAGCGGTACTTCTGGGGCCAACGTCCTGACTTTC; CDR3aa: CASGTSGANVLTF
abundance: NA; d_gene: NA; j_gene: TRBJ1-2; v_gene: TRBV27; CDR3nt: TGTGCCAGCAGTTTATCGTTAAGGGGGACTAACTATGGCTACACCTTC; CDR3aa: CASSLSLRGTNYGYTF
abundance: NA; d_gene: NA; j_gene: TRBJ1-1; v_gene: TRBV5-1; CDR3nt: TGCGCCAGCAGCTTGTCCAGGGCAATGAACACTGAAGCTTTCTTT; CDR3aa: CASSLSRAMNTEAFF
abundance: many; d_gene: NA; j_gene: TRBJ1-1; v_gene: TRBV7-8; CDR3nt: TGTGCCAGCAGCATAGGGGGGGATAACACTGAAGCTTTCTTT; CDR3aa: CASSIGGDNTEAFF
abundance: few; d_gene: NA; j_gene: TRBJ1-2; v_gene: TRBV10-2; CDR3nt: TGCGCCAGCACGGGCGGCTACTATGGCTACACCTTC; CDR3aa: CASTGGYYGYTF
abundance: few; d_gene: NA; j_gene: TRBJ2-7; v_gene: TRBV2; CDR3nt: TGTGCCAGCAGTGCTGGGGGAACCGAGCAGTACTTC; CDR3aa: CASSAGGTEQYF
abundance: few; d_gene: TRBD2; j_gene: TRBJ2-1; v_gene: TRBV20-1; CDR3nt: TGCAGTGCTAGAGATCTCGGGACTAGGAGGTTCGTCGATGAGCAGTTCTTC; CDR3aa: CSARDLGTRRFVDEQFF
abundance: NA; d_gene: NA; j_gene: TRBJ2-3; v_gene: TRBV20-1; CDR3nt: TGCAGTGCTAGAGAGGGATCAACCAGGACAGATACGCAGTATTTT; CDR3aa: CSAREGSTRTDTQYF
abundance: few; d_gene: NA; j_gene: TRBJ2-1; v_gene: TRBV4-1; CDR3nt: TGCGCCAGCAGCCAAGAGACAGCTTACAATGAGCAGTTCTTC; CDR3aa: CASSQETAYNEQFF
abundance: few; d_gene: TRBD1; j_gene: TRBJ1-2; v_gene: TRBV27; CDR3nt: TGTGCCAGCAGTTTATCCGGGACAGGGGTCTATGGCTACACCTTC; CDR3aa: CASSLSGTGVYGYTF